The 23 T cell receptor beta chains listed next were all sequenced from one sample in a study of blood T cell repertoires in COVID-19. Clones were read by immunoSEQ multiplex PCR, and TCRdb kept only the in-frame ones, dropping some. The sample carries about 480,000 clones, roughly 90% recorded once. Sequenced input: PBMCs or T cells enriched from blood (not recorded which). These receptors were collected from a woman aged 40 to 50 who had recovered from COVID-19.

The chain combines TRBV7-8 with TRBJ1-2; a possible D gene is TRBD1 (5 bases). Trimming took 4 bases from V and 4 from J, leaving 16 bases between them. The CDR3 is made up of 15 amino acids. Per germline, CDR1 SGHVS and CDR2 FQNEAQ. CDR3 sequence reads: CASSSRTGTSYGYTF. The CDR3 DNA follows: TGTGCCAGCAGCTCTCGGACCGGGACTAGCTATGGCTACACCTTC.

The chain uses TRBV5-1 and TRBJ2-3, with no clear D. The CDR3 loop spans 15 amino acids. Per germline, CDR1 SGHRS and CDR2 YFSETQ. V lost 5 bases and J lost 0, with 13 bases in between. In DNA, the CDR3 is TGCGCCAGCAGAGTATCGAGTGCTAGCACAGATACGCAGTATTTT. Translated, it gives CASRVSSASTDTQYF.

This clone has just one count. The chain recombines TRBV12-3 or TRBV12-4 with TRBJ1-2; 8 bases align to TRBD1. J was trimmed by 6 bases and V by 5 bases; bases with no gene match: 5. The CDR3 spans 13 residues. CDR3 nucleotide sequence: TGTGCCAGCAGTCCAGGGGGCGTAGATGGCTACACCTTC. As protein: CASSPGGVDGYTF.

The chain couples TRBV12-3 or TRBV12-4 to TRBJ2-2; D is perhaps TRBD2 (6 bases). Trimming removed 3 bases at V and 7 bases at J, with 9 bases between. The CDR3 extends over 13 amino acids. The CDR3 loop is CASSLEGIGELFF. The CDR3 region has the DNA TGTGCCAGCAGTTTGGAGGGGATCGGGGAGCTGTTTTTT.

Notes on this clone: Other nucleotide sequences in the sample specify the same CDR3. This chain uses TRBV11-3 with TRBJ1-1, with a weak D call TRBD1 (5 bases). The CDR3 contains 13 residues. Germline V gene lookup returns CDR1 SGHNT and CDR2 YENEEA. The ends were cut back, 5 bases at V and 1 base at J, with 8 bases in the middle. The CDR3 sequence: CASSIGANTEAFF. In nucleotides, the CDR3 is TGTGCCAGCAGCATAGGGGCGAACACTGAAGCTTTCTTT.

V usage is TRBV18 and J usage is TRBJ2-7; TRBD1 agrees at 11 bases. The CDR3 has 14 amino acids. Per germline, CDR1 KGHSH and CDR2 LQKENI. The V gene end was trimmed by 4 bases and the J gene end by 6 bases; junction bases not matched to a gene: 5. CDR3 protein: CASSRGQGAGEQYF. The CDR3 DNA reads as TGTGCCAGCTCACGCGGACAGGGGGCCGGCGAGCAGTACTTC.

In this sample, this clone turned up once. The chain links TRBV11-2 to TRBJ1-1; TRBD1 is a possible D gene (6 bases). V was pared by 5 bases and J by 10 bases, with 17 bases between. CDR3 size: 13 residues. Germline V CDR1 and CDR2: SGHAT, FQNNGV. The CDR3 loop reads CASSHIDRPRAFF. The CDR3 DNA reads as TGTGCCAGCAGCCACATTGACAGGCCGCGAGCTTTCTTT.

The genes are TRBV5-8 and TRBJ2-7, with 8 positions matching TRBD2. V lost 4 bases to trimming and J lost 3 bases; unmatched junction nucleotides: 9. This CDR3 is built from 15 residues. Germline CDR1 and CDR2: SGHTS and YDEGEE. DNA of the CDR3: TGTGCCAGCAGCCCGGGAGGGGACGTCGGCTACGAGCAGTACTTC. It translates to CASSPGGDVGYEQYF.

The CDR3 DNA sequence: TGTGCCAGCAGCCTCGGGAGGGCCCCCTACAATGAGCAGTTCTTC. Translation gives CASSLGRAPYNEQFF. The chain employs TRBV3-1 (or the pseudogene TRBV3-2) and TRBJ2-1; 8 bases match TRBD2. The CDR3 is 15 amino acids. Trimming cost V 4 bases and J 2 bases; bases outside gene matches: 4. CDR1 LGHDT and CDR2 YNNKEL come from the germline V gene (reference sequence).

The chain is built from TRBV7-2 and TRBJ1-2, with 9 nucleotides matching TRBD1. The CDR3 extends over 15 amino acids. CDR1 and CDR2 (germline): SGHTA, FQGNSA. Unmatched junction bases numbered 5, after V lost 2 bases and J lost 4 bases. The CDR3 loop is CASSLNRGLGYGYTF. For the CDR3, the DNA is TGTGCCAGCAGCTTAAACAGGGGGCTCGGCTATGGCTACACCTTC.

V is TRBV27 and J is TRBJ2-1; 8 positions agree with TRBD1. The V gene's germline CDR1 is MNHEY and CDR2 SMNVEV (reference sequence). V shed 3 bases, J shed 2 bases, and the junction held 9 bases outside the gene matches. The CDR3 spans 17 residues. The CDR3 DNA is TGTGCCAGCAGTTTCGCCTTTGACAGGGGACCCTACAATGAGCAGTTCTTC. Its translation is CASSFAFDRGPYNEQFF.

The rearrangement joins TRBV10-3 to TRBJ2-3, with a weak D call TRBD1 (6 bases). Trimming stripped 10 bases from V and 6 bases from J, with 11 bases between. This CDR3 contains 11 residues. The germline gives CDR1 ENHRY, CDR2 SYGVKD. The CDR3: CATQRGDTQYF. CDR3 nucleotides: TGTGCCACACAAAGGGGGGATACGCAGTATTTT.

This chain joins TRBV29-1 and TRBJ2-5; 12 bases line up with TRBD1. This CDR3 region has 14 residues. Germline V gives CDR1 SQVTM, CDR2 ANQGSEA. Unmatched junction bases numbered 7, after V lost 6 bases and J lost 5 bases. This chain's CDR3 is CSVDTGTGGETQYF. CDR3 in DNA: TGCAGCGTGGATACCGGGACAGGGGGCGAGACCCAGTACTTC.

The V call is TRBV7-2, the J call TRBJ2-7; 11 nucleotides agree with TRBD2. Germline V gives CDR1 SGHTA, CDR2 FQGNSA. J lost 7 bases, V lost 5 bases, and 10 bases had no gene match. The length of the CDR3 is 15 residues. CDR3: CASSPPGTSGLEQYF. CDR3 nucleotide sequence: TGTGCCAGCAGCCCCCCCGGGACTAGCGGCCTTGAGCAGTACTTC.

This clone appeared once. V gene TRBV7-9 combines with J gene TRBJ1-1; weak D call: TRBD1 (6 bases). Germline values: CDR1 SEHNR, CDR2 FQNEAQ (reference sequence). With 5 bases removed from V and 1 base from J, the gap between germline ends came to 14 bases. This CDR3 contains 15 residues. CDR3 amino acids: CASSPRGGPNTEAFF. CDR3 nucleotide sequence: TGTGCCAGCAGCCCGCGCGGGGGGCCGAACACTGAAGCTTTCTTT.

The chain combines TRBV4-3 with TRBJ2-2; 14 positions agree with TRBD2. CDR1 LGHNA and CDR2 YSLEER come from the germline V gene. The CDR3 is 18 residues long. V lost 3 bases, J lost 5 bases, and 8 bases stayed unmatched. CDR3 amino acids: CASSQWGLAGVVTGELFF. The DNA of the CDR3 is TGCGCCAGCAGCCAGTGGGGACTAGCGGGAGTGGTGACCGGGGAGCTGTTTTTT.

This sequence joins TRBV28 and TRBJ1-2, with 9 nucleotides matching TRBD1. The CDR3 totals 14 residues. CDR1 is MDHEN and CDR2 is SYDVKM in the germline V gene. V lost 6 bases to trimming and J lost 4 bases; unmatched junction nucleotides: 6. CDR3 sequence: CASSQGQGSYGYTF. The DNA of the CDR3 is TGTGCCAGCAGCCAGGGACAGGGTTCCTATGGCTACACCTTC.

This clone is a singleton in its sample. The V and J genes are TRBV5-5 and TRBJ2-1; TRBD1 aligns across 11 bases. This CDR3 comprises 15 residues. With 1 base clipped from V and 9 bases from J, the junction kept 6 bases outside the gene matches. Per germline, CDR1 SGHKS and CDR2 YYEKEE (reference sequence). CDR3 in DNA: TGTGCCAGCAGCTTGAGGGACAGGGGGGACGGTGAGCAGTTCTTC. Protein product: CASSLRDRGDGEQFF.

V and J are TRBV10-3 and TRBJ2-2, with TRBD2 matching 10 bases. The trim removed 6 bases at V and 7 bases at J, leaving 11 bases unmatched. The germline gives CDR1 ENHRY, CDR2 SYGVKD. The CDR3 has 16 amino acids. This CDR3 is CAIRDSSGREDGELFF. The DNA of the CDR3 is TGTGCCATCAGGGACTCTAGCGGGAGAGAGGACGGGGAGCTGTTTTTT.

The chain has TRBV19 and TRBJ2-3; 7 bases are a match to TRBD1. V shed 7 bases, J shed 2 bases, and the junction held 6 bases outside the gene matches. Germline loops: CDR1 LNHDA, CDR2 SQIVND (reference sequence). There are 14 residues in the CDR3. In DNA form, the CDR3 reads TGTGCCAGTAAGCTCAGGGGGACCACAGATACGCAGTATTTT. It specifies CASKLRGTTDTQYF.

This chain uses TRBV2 with TRBJ2-1; the match to TRBD2 covers 11 bases. The CDR3 contains 15 residues. V was clipped by 5 bases and J by 6 bases; unmatched bases: 6. Per the germline V gene, CDR1 is SNHLY and CDR2 is FYNNEI. As DNA, the CDR3 is TGTGCCAGCAGTTATCTAGCGGGGGGAATCAATGAGCAGTTCTTC. Protein: CASSYLAGGINEQFF.

The chain carries TRBV29-1 and TRBJ2-1; D remains ambiguous. This CDR3 has 12 residues. CDR1 is SQVTM, CDR2 ANQGSEA, per germline. The V end lost 4 bases, the J end lost 7 bases, and 11 bases lay between the germline ends. In DNA form, the CDR3 reads TGCAGCGTTGGGGTGGGCTGGAATGAGCAGTTCTTC. It specifies CSVGVGWNEQFF.

The chain combines TRBV6-6 with TRBJ1-2, with TRBD1 matching 7 bases. The length of the CDR3 is 14 residues. CDR1 is MNHNY, CDR2 SVGAGI, per germline (reference sequence). The V segment lost 4 bases and the J segment 4 bases; nucleotides outside the gene matches: 6. Here the CDR3 reads CASSWAGQSYGYTF. Here the CDR3 DNA reads TGTGCCAGCAGTTGGGCGGGACAGTCCTATGGCTACACCTTC.